The rows below give T cell receptor beta chains drawn from one sample of a study of shared T cell receptors in the human thymus. Clones were read by immunoSEQ multiplex PCR, and TCRdb kept only the in-frame ones, dropping some. This sample has 500,000 to 750,000 clones; 70% to 90% occur once, and the top ten carry 0.008% to 0.011%. The sample was also linked to a second study, of human thymus T cells.

What was sequenced was thymocytes. The origin of the receptors is a boy under two years old with a congenital heart defect. Both conserved end residues are part of each CDR3. The D gene is left open where the match is weak. Not every row has a clone size; where given, it reads once, few, many or a size class.

clone size: -
J gene: TRBJ1-2
V gene: TRBV4-2
D gene: -
CDR3 DNA: TGTGCCAGCAGCCCGGACAGAAACTATGGCTACACCTTC
CDR3 protein: CASSPDRNYGYTF

clone size: -
J gene: TRBJ2-7
V gene: TRBV6-1
D gene: -
CDR3 DNA: TGTGCCAGCAGTACATCCAGAGGGGAGCAGTACTTC
CDR3 protein: CASSTSRGEQYF

clone size: -
J gene: TRBJ2-1
V gene: TRBV7-2
D gene: TRBD1
CDR3 DNA: TGTGCCAGCAGCTTTACGGCCGGACAGGGGGCTGGGAATGAGCAGTTCTTC
CDR3 protein: CASSFTAGQGAGNEQFF

clone size: -
J gene: TRBJ2-7
V gene: TRBV6-6
D gene: TRBD1
CDR3 DNA: TGTGCCAGCAGCCCTCTCGGGGCAGGGGGCCGATACGAGCAGTACTTC
CDR3 protein: CASSPLGAGGRYEQYF

clone size: -
J gene: TRBJ2-3
V gene: TRBV6-1
D gene: -
CDR3 DNA: TGTGCCAGCAGTGGTAGCGTCGGGAGCACAGATACGCAGTATTTT
CDR3 protein: CASSGSVGSTDTQYF

clone size: -
J gene: TRBJ2-7
V gene: TRBV7-6
D gene: TRBD1
CDR3 DNA: TGTGCCAGCAGCTTGGGACAGGGGAGGACCGAGCAGTACTTC
CDR3 protein: CASSLGQGRTEQYF

clone size: -
J gene: TRBJ2-5
V gene: TRBV28
D gene: -
CDR3 DNA: TGTGCCAGCAGTTTAGGCGGCACGGGAATAGAGACCCAGTACTTC
CDR3 protein: CASSLGGTGIETQYF

clone size: -
J gene: TRBJ2-1
V gene: TRBV12-5
D gene: -
CDR3 DNA: TGTGCTAGTGGACACCCAGAGCGGTCTAGCTCCTACAATGAGCAGTTCTTC
CDR3 protein: CASGHPERSSSYNEQFF

clone size: -
J gene: TRBJ2-3
V gene: TRBV5-6
D gene: -
CDR3 DNA: TGTGCCAGCAAGTCTCCCTGGAGAGATACGCAGTATTTT
CDR3 protein: CASKSPWRDTQYF

clone size: -
J gene: TRBJ2-2
V gene: TRBV27
D gene: TRBD1
CDR3 DNA: TGTGCCAGCACGGACAGGGGGCATGGCGGGGAGCTGTTTTTT
CDR3 protein: CASTDRGHGGELFF

clone size: -
J gene: TRBJ2-7
V gene: TRBV6-1
D gene: -
CDR3 DNA: TGTGCCAGCACCGGAGAGTCTAGCGACGGCTACGAGCAGTACTTC
CDR3 protein: CASTGESSDGYEQYF

clone size: -
J gene: TRBJ1-3
V gene: TRBV10-3
D gene: -
CDR3 DNA: TGTGCCATCAGTGGTCAGGGAGGGGCCTTCTCTGGAAACACCATATATTTT
CDR3 protein: CAISGQGGAFSGNTIYF

clone size: few
J gene: TRBJ2-2
V gene: TRBV10-3
D gene: -
CDR3 DNA: TGTGCCATCTTAAACACCGGGGAGCTGTTTTTT
CDR3 protein: CAILNTGELFF

clone size: -
J gene: TRBJ2-2
V gene: TRBV19
D gene: TRBD1
CDR3 DNA: TGTGCCAGTAGGATCAGGGGGCGTGAGAACACCGGGGAGCTGTTTTTT
CDR3 protein: CASRIRGRENTGELFF

clone size: -
J gene: TRBJ2-7
V gene: TRBV4-2
D gene: TRBD2
CDR3 DNA: TGTGCCAGCAGCCAGGCGAATACGGGAGGCCCTCCTACTTTGGGACGCGAGCAGTACTTC
CDR3 protein: CASSQANTGGPPTLGREQYF

clone size: few
J gene: TRBJ2-7
V gene: TRBV5-6
D gene: -
CDR3 DNA: TGTGCCAGCAGCTCCCCAATCTATACCTACGAGCAGTACTTC
CDR3 protein: CASSSPIYTYEQYF

clone size: -
J gene: TRBJ2-7
V gene: TRBV14
D gene: TRBD1
CDR3 DNA: TGTGCCAGCAGCCAAGGGTTCGACAGGGGCGGGACCAGACCCTACGAGCAGTACTTC
CDR3 protein: CASSQGFDRGGTRPYEQYF

clone size: -
J gene: TRBJ2-2
V gene: TRBV28
D gene: TRBD1
CDR3 DNA: TGTGCCAGCAGGTATCACCTGCCGGGACAGGGAAGGGGCGGGGAGCTGTTTTTT
CDR3 protein: CASRYHLPGQGRGGELFF

clone size: -
J gene: TRBJ1-1
V gene: TRBV4-3
D gene: -
CDR3 DNA: TGCGCAGTGGGCGGGGCCCCGGGCACTGAAGCTTTCTTT
CDR3 protein: CAVGGAPGTEAFF

clone size: -
J gene: TRBJ2-1
V gene: TRBV19
D gene: TRBD2
CDR3 DNA: TGTGCCAGTAGTATACGACTAGCGCGGACCCATGAGCAGTTCTTC
CDR3 protein: CASSIRLARTHEQFF

clone size: -
J gene: TRBJ2-1
V gene: TRBV2
D gene: TRBD2
CDR3 DNA: TGTGCCAGCAAGATGGGGACTAGCGAGAACAATGAGCAGTTCTTC
CDR3 protein: CASKMGTSENNEQFF

clone size: -
J gene: TRBJ2-1
V gene: TRBV19
D gene: -
CDR3 DNA: TGTGCCAGTAGCTTCCGGACTTCACATGAGCAGTTCTTC
CDR3 protein: CASSFRTSHEQFF

clone size: once
J gene: TRBJ2-7
V gene: TRBV6-4
D gene: TRBD2
CDR3 DNA: TGTGCCAGCAGCCCCATAGCGGGAGGGCCACCCTACGAGCAGTACTTC
CDR3 protein: CASSPIAGGPPYEQYF

clone size: -
J gene: TRBJ2-1
V gene: TRBV18
D gene: -
CDR3 DNA: TGTGCCAGCTCACCTAGGACGGGATCCTACAATGAGCAGTTCTTC
CDR3 protein: CASSPRTGSYNEQFF

clone size: -
J gene: TRBJ2-3
V gene: TRBV4-1
D gene: TRBD2
CDR3 DNA: TGCGCCAGCAGCCAAGTGGGGACTAGCGGGAGGGAAACAGATACGCAGTATTTT
CDR3 protein: CASSQVGTSGRETDTQYF

clone size: -
J gene: TRBJ2-7
V gene: TRBV4-3
D gene: TRBD1
CDR3 DNA: TGCGCCAGCAGCCGGGGACAGGGGTACGAGCAGTACTTC
CDR3 protein: CASSRGQGYEQYF

clone size: -
J gene: TRBJ2-1
V gene: TRBV2
D gene: TRBD2
CDR3 DNA: TGTGCCAGCAGGCTAGCGGGTTTGGGTGAGCAGTTCTTC
CDR3 protein: CASRLAGLGEQFF

clone size: -
J gene: TRBJ2-7
V gene: TRBV4-3
D gene: -
CDR3 DNA: TGCGCCAGCAGCCAAGACTGGAAACAGGGAGTAACCTACGAGCAGTACTTC
CDR3 protein: CASSQDWKQGVTYEQYF

clone size: -
J gene: TRBJ1-1
V gene: TRBV6-5
D gene: TRBD1
CDR3 DNA: TGTGCCAGCAGTTACCGACAGGGGCTTCTTACTGAAGCTTTCTTT
CDR3 protein: CASSYRQGLLTEAFF